The clone carrying this TCR beta chain has more than one count but fewer than ten. Its matching antigen is unknown. These data are taken from a study of beta chain features in type 1 diabetes. On the study more broadly: Roughly 110,000,000 sorted cells were examined across all samples.

One heparinised draw, averaging around 120 mL, was taken per donor. The CDR3 is 11 residues long. Trimming removed 6 bases from V and 10 bases from J; junction bases left unmatched: 3. Germline CDR1 MDHEN, CDR2 SYDVKM. The study, taken as a whole, reports: In the patient group, naive, central memory and Treg TCRB repertoires seemed more alike than in the healthy donor group. A PCR bias possibly favoring shorter templates would apply equally to patients and controls. A moderate, significant TCRB CDR3 shortening appeared in type 1 diabetes across four CD4+ subsets.

The isolated RNA, all of it, was reverse transcribed, so expressed TCRB transcripts were what got sequenced. Profiled with immunoSEQ multiplex PCR; TCRdb holds only in-frame clones, not every one. The sample holds hundreds of thousands of clones; 11% to 15% are singletons and the top ten take approximately 0.043%. The clonotype was recovered from a man between 18 and 29 years old with type 1 diabetes. The rearrangement joins TRBV28 to TRBJ1-1; TRBD1 agrees at 9 bases. The specimen sequenced was naive CD4+ T cells from blood. The CDR3 spells CASRSTGGAFF. DNA of the CDR3: TGTGCCAGCAGATCGACAGGGGGAGCTTTCTTT.